This TCR beta chain was identified during a study of blood T cell repertoires in COVID-19. At the level of the study: Some COVID-19 samples were acute and others convalescent; all came from the United States, Italy and Spain. Sample material is recorded as cDNA or gDNA derived from T cells, B-cell-depleted T cells, or PBMCs.

In the study's own analysis: Quantification of nucleated cells was approximated via reference gene primer amplification. Profiling relied on immunoSEQ multiplex PCR, and the TCRdb table lists in-frame clones only, not all of them. Clone size and V and J calls were adopted from that table, with D and trimming inferred from the DNA. The sample lists 150,000 to 200,000 clones, around 81% occurring once. Germline V gives CDR1 MDHEN, CDR2 SYDVKM. This CDR3 has 14 amino acids. Trimming removed 1 base at V and 4 bases at J, with 10 bases between. The table lists this clone with a few counts. Patients in Seattle were enrolled during active infection, then followed longitudinally.

Sequencing was done on a sample of peripheral blood. The source of this sequence is a woman older than 75 with COVID-19, enrolled during active disease. V gene TRBV28 combines with J gene TRBJ1-1; TRBD1 might be the D (6 bases). CDR3 nucleotide sequence: TGTGCCAGCAGTTTATTTCTGGGGGCCACTGAAGCTTTCTTT. Encoded protein: CASSLFLGATEAFF. The complete variable domain, with remaining parts taken from reference TRBV28 and TRBJ1-1, reads DVKVTQSSRYLVKRTGEKVFLECVQDMDHENMFWYRQDPGLGLRLIYFSYDVKMKEKGDIPEGYSVSREKKERFSLILESASTNQTSMYLCASSLFLGATEAFFGQGTRLTVV.